Listed here is a single TCR beta chain. The antigen is undetermined. The sample originates from a study of T cell repertoires in cytomegalovirus infection. Study at large: The public TCR beta signatures pointed to both CMV infection and matching HLA type.

The CDR3 loop spans 17 amino acids. V lost 4 bases, J lost 2 bases, and 10 bases stayed unmatched. Looked up from germline, CDR1 is KGHDR and CDR2 is SFDVKD. Each CDR3 protein gets one entry after TCRdb re-called the reads with MiXCR. The sample records some 400,000 distinct CDR3 sequences, 25% to 40% being singletons. The study, taken as a whole, reports: There were carriers of CMV plus the relevant HLA, and cumulative public TCR beta family frequency identified them. The ex vivo response was dominated by HLA-C-restricted CMV-specific TCR beta clonotypes.

The rearrangement uses TRBV24-1 and TRBJ1-5; 7 bases match TRBD1. This receptor was obtained from a human donor in good health (CMV status not recorded). Some clones in this sample may be carry-over from other donors' samples. The sequencing sample was made of PBMCs. The CDR3 sequence: CATSDHKTGTGNQPQHF. CDR3 nucleotide sequence: TGTGCCACCAGTGACCACAAGACAGGGACCGGCAATCAGCCCCAGCATTTT.